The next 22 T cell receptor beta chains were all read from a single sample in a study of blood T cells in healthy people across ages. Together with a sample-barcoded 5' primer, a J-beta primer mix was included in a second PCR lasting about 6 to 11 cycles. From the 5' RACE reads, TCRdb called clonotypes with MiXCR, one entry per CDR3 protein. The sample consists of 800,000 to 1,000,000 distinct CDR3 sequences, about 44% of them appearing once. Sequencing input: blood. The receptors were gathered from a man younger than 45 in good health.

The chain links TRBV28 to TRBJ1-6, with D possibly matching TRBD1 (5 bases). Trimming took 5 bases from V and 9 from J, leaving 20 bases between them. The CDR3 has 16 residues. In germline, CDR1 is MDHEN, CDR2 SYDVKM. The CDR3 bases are TGTGCCAGCAGTGGCTCGGGAGTCGGGGGGGGTTCACCCCTCCACTTT. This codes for CASSGSGVGGGSPLHF.

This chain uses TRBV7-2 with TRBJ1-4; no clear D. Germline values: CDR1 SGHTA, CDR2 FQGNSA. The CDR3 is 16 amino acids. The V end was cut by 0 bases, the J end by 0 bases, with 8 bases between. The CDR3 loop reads CASSLAFSATNEKLFF. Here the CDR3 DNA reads TGTGCCAGCAGCTTAGCGTTCAGTGCAACTAATGAAAAACTGTTTTTT.

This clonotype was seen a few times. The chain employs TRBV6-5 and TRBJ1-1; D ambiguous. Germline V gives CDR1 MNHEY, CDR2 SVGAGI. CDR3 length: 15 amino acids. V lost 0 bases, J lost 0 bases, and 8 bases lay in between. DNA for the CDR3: TGTGCCAGCAGTTACTCGGCCAGCTTGAACACTGAAGCTTTCTTT. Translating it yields CASSYSASLNTEAFF.

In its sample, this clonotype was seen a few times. This chain's CDR3 is CASRKRGPYGYTF. In DNA, the CDR3 is TGTGCCAGCAGGAAAAGGGGCCCCTATGGCTACACCTTC. The V call is TRBV12-3 or TRBV12-4, the J call TRBJ1-2, with a tentative D call TRBD1 (5 bases). This CDR3 is built from 13 residues. V lost 6 bases, J lost 4 bases, and 12 bases lay in between.

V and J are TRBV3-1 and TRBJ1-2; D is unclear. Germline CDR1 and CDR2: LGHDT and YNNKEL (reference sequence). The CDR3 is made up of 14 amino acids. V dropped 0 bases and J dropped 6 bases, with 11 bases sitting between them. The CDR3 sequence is CASSQEGRSNGYTF. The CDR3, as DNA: TGTGCCAGCAGCCAAGAGGGGAGATCGAATGGCTACACCTTC.

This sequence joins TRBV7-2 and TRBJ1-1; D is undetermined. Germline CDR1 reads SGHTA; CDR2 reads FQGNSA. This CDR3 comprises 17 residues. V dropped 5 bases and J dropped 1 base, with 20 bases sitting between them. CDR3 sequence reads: CASSLDSARWPNTEAFF. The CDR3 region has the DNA TGTGCCAGCAGCCTAGATTCGGCCCGCTGGCCGAACACTGAAGCTTTCTTT.

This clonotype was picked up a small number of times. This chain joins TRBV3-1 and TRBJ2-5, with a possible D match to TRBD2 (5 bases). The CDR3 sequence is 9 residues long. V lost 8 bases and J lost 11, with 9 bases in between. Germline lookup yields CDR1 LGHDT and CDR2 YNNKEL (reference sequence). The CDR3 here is CASHGEQYF. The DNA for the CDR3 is TGTGCCAGCCACGGGGAGCAGTACTTC.

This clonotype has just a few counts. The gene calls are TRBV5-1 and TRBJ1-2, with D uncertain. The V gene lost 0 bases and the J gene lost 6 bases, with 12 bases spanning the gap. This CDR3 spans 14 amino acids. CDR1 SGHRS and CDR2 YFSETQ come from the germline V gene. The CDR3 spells CASSLEGRSDGYTF. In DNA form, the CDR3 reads TGCGCCAGCAGCTTGGAGGGCAGGAGTGATGGCTACACCTTC.

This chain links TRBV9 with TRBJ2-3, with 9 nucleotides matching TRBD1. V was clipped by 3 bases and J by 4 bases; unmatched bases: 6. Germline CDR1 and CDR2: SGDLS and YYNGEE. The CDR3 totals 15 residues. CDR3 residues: CASSATGGAPDTQYF. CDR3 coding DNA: TGTGCCAGCAGCGCTACAGGGGGCGCCCCAGATACGCAGTATTTT. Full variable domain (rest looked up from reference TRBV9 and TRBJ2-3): DSGVTQTPKHLITATGQRVTLRCSPRSGDLSVYWYQQSLDQGLQFLIQYYNGEERAKGNILERFSAQQFPDLHSELNLSSLELGDSALYFCASSATGGAPDTQYFGPGTRLTVL.

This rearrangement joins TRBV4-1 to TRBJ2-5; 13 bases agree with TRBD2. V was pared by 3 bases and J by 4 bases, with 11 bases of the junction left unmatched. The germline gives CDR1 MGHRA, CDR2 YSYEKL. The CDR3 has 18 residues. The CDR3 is CASSHIARTSGGRETQYF. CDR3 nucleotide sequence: TGCGCCAGCAGCCATATAGCCCGGACTAGCGGGGGACGAGAGACCCAGTACTTC.

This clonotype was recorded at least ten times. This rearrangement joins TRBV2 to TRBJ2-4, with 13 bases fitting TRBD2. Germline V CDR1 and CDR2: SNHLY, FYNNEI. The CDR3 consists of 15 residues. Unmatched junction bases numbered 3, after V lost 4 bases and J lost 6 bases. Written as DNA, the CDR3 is TGTGCCAGCAGTGGTAGGACTAGCGGGGGAAACATTCAGTACTTC. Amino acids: CASSGRTSGGNIQYF.

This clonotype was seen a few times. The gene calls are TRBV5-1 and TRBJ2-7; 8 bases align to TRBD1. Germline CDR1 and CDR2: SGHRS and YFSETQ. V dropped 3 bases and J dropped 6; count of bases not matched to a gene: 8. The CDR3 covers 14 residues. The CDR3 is CASSSGQGSGEQYF. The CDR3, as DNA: TGCGCCAGCAGCTCCGGACAGGGTTCGGGCGAGCAGTACTTC. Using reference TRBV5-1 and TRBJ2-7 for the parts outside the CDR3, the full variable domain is KAGVTQTPRYLIKTRGQQVTLSCSPISGHRSVSWYQQTPGQGLQFLFEYFSETQRNKGNFPGRFSGRQFSNSRSEMNVSTLELGDSALYLCASSSGQGSGEQYFGPGTRLTVT.

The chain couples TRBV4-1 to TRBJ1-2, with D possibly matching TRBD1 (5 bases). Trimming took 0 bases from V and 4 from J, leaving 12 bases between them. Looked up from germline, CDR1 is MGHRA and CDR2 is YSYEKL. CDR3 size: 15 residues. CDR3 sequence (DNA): TGCGCCAGCAGCCAAGACGGGGGAGGCATCTATGGCTACACCTTC. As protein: CASSQDGGGIYGYTF.

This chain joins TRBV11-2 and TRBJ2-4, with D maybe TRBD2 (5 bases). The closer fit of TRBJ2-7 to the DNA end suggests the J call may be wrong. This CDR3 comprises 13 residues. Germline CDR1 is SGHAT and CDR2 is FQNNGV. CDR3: CASSPGIHYEQYF. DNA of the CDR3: TGTGCCAGCAGCCCCGGGATCCACTACGAGCAGTACTTC.

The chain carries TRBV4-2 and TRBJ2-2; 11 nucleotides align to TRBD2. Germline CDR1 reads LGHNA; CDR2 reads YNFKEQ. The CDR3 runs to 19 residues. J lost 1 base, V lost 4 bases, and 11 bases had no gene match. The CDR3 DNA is TGTGCCAGCAGCCTCGGGTCTTCTAGCGGGGGGCTGAACACCGGGGAGCTGTTTTTT. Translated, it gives CASSLGSSSGGLNTGELFF.

The CDR3 DNA sequence: TGTGCCAGCAGCTTAGACCGGGGGGGGCTAAACATTCAGTACTTC. This codes for CASSLDRGGLNIQYF. The chain has TRBV7-2 and TRBJ2-4, with 8 positions matching TRBD2. V dropped 1 base and J dropped 6; count of bases not matched to a gene: 5. The length of the CDR3 is 15 residues. CDR1 and CDR2 (germline): SGHTA, FQGNSA.

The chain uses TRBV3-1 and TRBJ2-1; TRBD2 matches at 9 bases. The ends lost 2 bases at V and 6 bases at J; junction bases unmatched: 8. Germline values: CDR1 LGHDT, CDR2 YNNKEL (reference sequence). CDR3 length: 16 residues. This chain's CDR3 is CASSQRPSGGINEQFF. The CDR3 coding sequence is TGTGCCAGCAGCCAAAGACCCAGCGGGGGGATCAATGAGCAGTTCTTC.

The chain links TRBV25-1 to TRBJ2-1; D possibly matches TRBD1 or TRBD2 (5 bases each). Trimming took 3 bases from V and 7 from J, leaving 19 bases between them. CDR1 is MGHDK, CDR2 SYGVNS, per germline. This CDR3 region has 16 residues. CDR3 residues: CASSDGTVGRQNEQFF. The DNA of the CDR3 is TGTGCCAGCAGTGATGGGACGGTGGGACGGCAGAATGAGCAGTTCTTC.

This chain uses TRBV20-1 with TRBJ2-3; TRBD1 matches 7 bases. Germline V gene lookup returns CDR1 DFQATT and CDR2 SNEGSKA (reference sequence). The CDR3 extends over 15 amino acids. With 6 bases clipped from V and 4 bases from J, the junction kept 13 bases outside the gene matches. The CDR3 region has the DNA TGCAGTGCAGCCAGGGGGTTCCCCTTGGCAGATACGCAGTATTTT. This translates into CSAARGFPLADTQYF.

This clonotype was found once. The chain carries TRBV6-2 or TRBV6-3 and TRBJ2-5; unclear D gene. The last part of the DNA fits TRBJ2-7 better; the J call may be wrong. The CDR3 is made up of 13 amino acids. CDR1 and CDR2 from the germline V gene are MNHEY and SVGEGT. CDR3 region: CASRTDNFYEQYF. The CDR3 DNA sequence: TGTGCCAGCAGAACCGACAACTTCTACGAGCAGTACTTC.

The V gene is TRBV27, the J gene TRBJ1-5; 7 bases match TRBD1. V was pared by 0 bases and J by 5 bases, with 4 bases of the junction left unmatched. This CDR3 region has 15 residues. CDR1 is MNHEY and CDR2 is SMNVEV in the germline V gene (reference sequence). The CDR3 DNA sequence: TGTGCCAGCAGTTTATCGAACAGGGGCGATCAGCCCCAGCATTTT. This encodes CASSLSNRGDQPQHF.

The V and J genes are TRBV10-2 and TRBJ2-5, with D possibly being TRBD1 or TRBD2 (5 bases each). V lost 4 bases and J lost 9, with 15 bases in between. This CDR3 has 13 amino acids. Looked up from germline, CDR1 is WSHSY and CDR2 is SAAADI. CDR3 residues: CASSVEGRGPQYF. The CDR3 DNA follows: TGCGCCAGCAGTGTCGAGGGACGGGGCCCCCAGTACTTC.